The clone carrying this T cell receptor beta chain has ten or more counts. The data were obtained in a study of T cells after yellow fever vaccination. In the study overall: In the case of low-cell-number fractions, SMART-Seq v4 Ultra Low Input was used for preparation. Whole-study findings and limits: Sorted repertoires could include abundant contaminating clonotypes from bulk cells.

Germline trimming cut 4 bases from V and 13 bases from J; bases unmatched to any gene: 18. CDR1 is LGHNA and CDR2 is YSLEER in the germline V gene. The CDR3 runs 16 residues. As TCR cDNA was made by 5'RACE template switching, a universal primer site and UMIs were added. TCRdb re-called the 5' RACE reads with MiXCR, one entry per CDR3 protein. In the table there are over 65,000 distinct CDR3 sequences, 10% to 15% of which are singletons. The rearrangement joins TRBV4-3 to TRBJ2-2; TRBD1 matches at 7 bases. The source is a man between 18 and 35 years old who received the YFV17D yellow fever vaccine. Sequences were derived from CD8+ T cells not binding an NS4B(214-222) dextramer, sorted from PBMCs, sampled 20 to 25 days after the first yellow fever vaccination. The CDR3 bases are TGCGCCAGCAGCCCGGGATTGGGGACAGTCATACGGGGGCTGTTTTTT. It specifies CASSPGLGTVIRGLFF.